These 32 T cell receptor beta chains were all obtained from the same sample, sequenced in a study of T-cell reconstitution after alpha-beta-depleted transplantation in children (TCRdb year 2016). Library prep was done by PCR. The reads were generated on an Illumina HiSeq 2500. TCR library preparation used molecular barcoding, with unique molecular identifiers applied to normalize quantification of the TCRbeta repertoire. TCRdb passed the public sequencing reads through fastp at Q25 and MiXCR, retaining productive beta sequences. CDR3 protein duplicates are merged, each entry listing the most common genes and DNA. This sample is represented by over 150,000 distinct CDR3 sequences; 6.3% of them were singletons. The top ten clonotypes cover 4.5% to 5.5% of the sample. In the paper's terms, the treatment or condition label means: allogeneic hematopoietic cell transplantation with graft depleted of TCRalphabeta T cells and CD19 B cells.

The specimen was PBMCs, collected before TCRalphabeta/CD19-depleted stem cell transplant. The receptors stem from a girl younger than two with combined immunodeficiency, due to receive a stem cell transplant.

The rearrangement uses TRBV19 and TRBJ1-6; D unclear. V was clipped by 6 bases and J by 3 bases, with 3 bases between them. CDR3 length: 12 amino acids. Germline V gene sequence: CDR1 LNHDA, CDR2 SQIVND (reference sequence). In DNA, the CDR3 is TGTGCCAGTAGACACTATAATTCACCCCTCCACTTT. Protein sequence: CASRHYNSPLHF.

This clonotype was detected ten times or more. The chain carries TRBV4-2 and TRBJ2-7, with a possible D match to TRBD2 (7 bases). Trimming took 0 bases from V and 2 from J, leaving 14 bases between them. This CDR3 comprises 16 residues. CDR1 LGHNA and CDR2 YNFKEQ come from the germline V gene. The DNA for the CDR3 is TGTGCCAGCAGCCAAGACCTGCGGGGGACAACCTACGAGCAGTACTTC. Protein sequence: CASSQDLRGTTYEQYF.

This clonotype showed up many times. The chain combines TRBV12-3 or TRBV12-4 with TRBJ2-7; D ambiguous. This CDR3 has 12 residues. Trimming shortened V by 3 bases and J by 6 bases, and 9 bases separated the two germline ends. The CDR3 coding sequence is TGTGCCAGCAGTTTCACCCCCGGCGAGCAGTACTTC. Amino acids: CASSFTPGEQYF.

This clonotype was picked up many times. The chain has TRBV6-2 or TRBV6-3 and TRBJ2-7, with D perhaps given as TRBD1 or TRBD2 (5 bases each). The CDR3 contains 17 residues. With 5 bases removed from V and 2 bases from J, the gap between germline ends came to 22 bases. CDR1 is MNHEY and CDR2 is SVGEGT in the germline V gene. CDR3 protein: CASSARLRGLPAYEQYF. CDR3 bases: TGTGCCAGCAGTGCCCGACTGAGGGGCTTACCAGCCTACGAGCAGTACTTC.

This clonotype came up many times. This chain connects TRBV4-1 to TRBJ1-5, with unresolved D. This CDR3 has 18 residues. CDR1 MGHRA and CDR2 YSYEKL come from the germline V gene. The V end lost 1 base, the J end lost 3 bases, and 19 bases lay between the germline ends. CDR3 in DNA: TGCGCCAGCAGCCAAGGTCTGCCGCGGCCCCCCGTCAATCAGCCCCAGCATTTT. It is translated as CASSQGLPRPPVNQPQHF.

There are many counts of this clonotype. This rearrangement joins TRBV27 to TRBJ1-1; D gene uncertain. V lost 2 bases, J lost 0 bases, and 7 bases lay in between. The CDR3 runs 14 residues. In germline, CDR1 is MNHEY, CDR2 SMNVEV (reference sequence). This chain's CDR3 is CASSLGNLNTEAFF. In DNA form, the CDR3 reads TGTGCCAGCAGTTTAGGTAATTTGAACACTGAAGCTTTCTTT.

This clonotype has ten or more counts. This chain connects TRBV6-2 or TRBV6-3 to TRBJ1-1; D unresolved. This CDR3 spans 17 amino acids. Trimming pared 2 bases from V and 1 base from J, leaving 17 bases between. Germline values: CDR1 MNHEY, CDR2 SVGEGT. DNA of the CDR3: TGTGCCAGCAGTTACGGGCGCTGGCGGTTGGGGAACACTGAAGCTTTCTTT. Amino acid sequence: CASSYGRWRLGNTEAFF.

The rearrangement links TRBV7-9 to TRBJ2-3, with D perhaps TRBD1 or TRBD2 (5 bases each). CDR3 length: 16 amino acids. Germline CDR1 is SEHNR and CDR2 is FQNEAQ (reference sequence). Trimming removed 4 bases at V and 2 bases at J, with 16 bases between. CDR3 amino acids: CASSSSPGTFTDTQYF. CDR3 nucleotides: TGTGCCAGCAGCTCAAGCCCCGGGACGTTCACAGATACGCAGTATTTT.

This chain uses TRBV20-1 with TRBJ2-1; tentative D call: TRBD2 (5 bases). V dropped 3 bases and J dropped 0 bases, with 18 bases sitting between them. The CDR3 contains 17 residues. The germline CDR1 and CDR2 sequences are DFQATT and SNEGSKA (reference sequence). CDR3 sequence reads: CSASRAGIVTSYNEQFF. The CDR3 DNA is TGCAGTGCTAGCCGTGCCGGGATAGTAACCTCCTACAATGAGCAGTTCTTC.

This clonotype appeared many times. V and J are TRBV7-9 and TRBJ2-7; TRBD1 matches 9 bases. The CDR3 is 16 amino acids. V trimming: 5 bases; J trimming: 5 bases; junction bases outside the gene matches: 13. Germline V gene sequence: CDR1 SEHNR, CDR2 FQNEAQ (reference sequence). CDR3 nucleotide sequence: TGTGCCAGCAGCCTCGACCCTCCGGGACAGGGACACGAGCAGTACTTC. This translates into CASSLDPPGQGHEQYF.

Many counts were recorded for this clonotype. The rearrangement joins TRBV29-1 to TRBJ2-7, with no clear D. Trimming left V 6 bases short and J 4 bases short, with 19 bases between. Germline CDR1 reads SQVTM; CDR2 reads ANQGSEA. The CDR3 is 14 residues long. The CDR3 reads CSVDTGEGYYEQYF. The DNA for the CDR3 is TGCAGCGTCGACACTGGGGAAGGTTATTACGAGCAGTACTTC.

The sample holds a few counts of this clonotype. The rearrangement joins TRBV19 to TRBJ2-7; tentatively, D is TRBD1 (5 bases). The CDR3 runs 13 residues. The V end lost 3 bases, the J end lost 3 bases, and 9 bases lay between the germline ends. Germline V gene sequence: CDR1 LNHDA, CDR2 SQIVND (reference sequence). This chain's CDR3 is CASSIQGFYEQYF. The CDR3 region has the DNA TGTGCCAGTAGTATTCAGGGATTCTACGAGCAGTACTTC.

This chain's CDR3 is CASSSGSNRGHEQYF. The CDR3 DNA is TGTGCCAGCAGTTCGGGAAGTAACAGGGGCCACGAGCAGTACTTC. This chain connects TRBV12-3 or TRBV12-4 to TRBJ2-7, with 7 bases lining up with TRBD1. Trimming took 4 bases from V and 5 from J; bases not matched to a gene: 11. The CDR3 contains 15 residues.

This clonotype has a handful of counts. The V and J genes are TRBV6-5 and TRBJ2-7; D is possibly TRBD1 or TRBD2 (5 bases each). V lost 2 bases and J lost 2, with 19 bases in between. The CDR3 totals 17 residues. The germline gives CDR1 MNHEY, CDR2 SVGAGI. CDR3 sequence: CASSYPTPGRCAYEQYF. The DNA for the CDR3 is TGTGCCAGCAGTTACCCCACCCCGGGGCGGTGCGCCTACGAGCAGTACTTC.

This rearrangement joins TRBV5-5 to TRBJ2-1; TRBD2 agrees at 8 bases. Trimming at V came to 4 bases and at J to 6 bases, leaving 6 bases not matched to a gene. The length of the CDR3 is 14 residues. CDR1 SGHKS and CDR2 YYEKEE come from the germline V gene (reference sequence). The DNA of the CDR3 is TGTGCCAGCAGCCCGGGGGGGGGATTCAATGAGCAGTTCTTC. This codes for CASSPGGGFNEQFF.

This clonotype was picked up many times. The chain uses TRBV3-1 and TRBJ1-3; D unresolved. There are 15 residues in the CDR3. Trimming cost V 1 base and J 0 bases, with 7 bases left between them. CDR1 is LGHDT and CDR2 is YNNKEL in the germline V gene (reference sequence). The CDR3 nucleotides read TGTGCCAGCAGCCAAGGTCCCGACTCTGGAAACACCATATATTTT. This codes for CASSQGPDSGNTIYF.

This chain connects TRBV20-1 to TRBJ1-2; maybe TRBD1 (5 bases). CDR3 length: 14 residues. V lost 1 base and J lost 3, with 12 bases in between. Germline CDR1 reads DFQATT; CDR2 reads SNEGSKA (reference sequence). The CDR3 loop is CSARGGSLHYGYTF. As DNA, the CDR3 is TGCAGTGCTAGAGGGGGGAGCCTCCACTATGGCTACACCTTC.

This clonotype was seen many times. V usage is TRBV3-1 and J usage is TRBJ2-5; 10 nucleotides line up with TRBD2. J lost 1 base, V lost 1 base, and 0 bases had no gene match. The CDR3 is made up of 15 amino acids. CDR1 is LGHDT and CDR2 is YNNKEL in the germline V gene (reference sequence). CDR3 sequence (DNA): TGTGCCAGCAGCCAAGGGACTAGCGGCCAAGAGACCCAGTACTTC. Its translation: CASSQGTSGQETQYF.

This clonotype was seen only a few times. The CDR3 spells CASSTVHPPPSDEQFF. DNA of the CDR3: TGTGCCAGCAGCACGGTACATCCTCCTCCCTCGGATGAGCAGTTCTTC. The chain uses TRBV6-1 and TRBJ2-1, with D hard to call. Germline V CDR1 and CDR2: MNHNS, SASEGT. The CDR3 is 16 amino acids. V shed 6 bases and J shed 8 bases, with 23 bases lying between them.

This clonotype was counted at least ten times. This chain links TRBV9 with TRBJ1-2; 7 bases are shared with TRBD1. The CDR3 extends over 15 amino acids. From germline, CDR1 is SGDLS and CDR2 YYNGEE. Trimming took 1 base from V and 2 from J; bases not matched to a gene: 5. The CDR3 protein is CASSVLGQMNYGYTF. DNA for the CDR3: TGTGCCAGCAGCGTATTGGGACAGATGAACTATGGCTACACCTTC.

The chain joins TRBV23-1 to TRBJ2-2, with TRBD1 matching 11 bases. TRBV23-1 is an open reading frame whose function is uncertain. This CDR3 is 14 amino acids long. The trim removed 10 bases at V and 3 bases at J, leaving 4 bases unmatched. The DNA for the CDR3 is TGCGCCACCCCGGGACAGGGGGACACCGGGGAGCTGTTTTTT. Translating gives CATPGQGDTGELFF.

This clonotype has ten or more counts. The chain links TRBV28 to TRBJ2-1; D call uncertain. From germline, CDR1 is MDHEN and CDR2 SYDVKM. Trimming took off 8 bases at V and 8 bases at J, with 7 bases between the two ends. This CDR3 is built from 10 residues. The CDR3 loop is CASSLYEQFF. DNA for the CDR3: TGTGCCAGCTCCCTCTATGAGCAGTTCTTC.

The CDR3 sequence is CASSLIGGGDYNEQFF. The CDR3 nucleotides read TGCGCCAGCAGCTTGATTGGCGGGGGGGACTACAATGAGCAGTTCTTC. The genes are TRBV5-1 and TRBJ2-1; 9 nucleotides align to TRBD2. The CDR3 has 16 amino acids. V lost 1 base and J lost 3; bases outside the gene matches: 5. CDR1 SGHRS and CDR2 YFSETQ come from the germline V gene.

This clonotype was found a few times. The rearrangement links TRBV29-1 to TRBJ2-2; possibly TRBD1 for D (5 bases). The CDR3 runs to 15 residues. Germline V gives CDR1 SQVTM, CDR2 ANQGSEA. With 3 bases removed from V and 3 bases from J, the gap between germline ends came to 14 bases. In DNA, the CDR3 is TGCAGCGTTGAGAGTACAGGAGTCCACACCGGGGAGCTGTTTTTT. It is translated as CSVESTGVHTGELFF.

This clonotype was recorded at least ten times. This chain joins TRBV6-5 and TRBJ1-6; 8 nucleotides align to TRBD1. Trimming took 1 base from V and 10 from J; bases not matched to a gene: 6. The CDR3 is 15 residues long. Germline V gene sequence: CDR1 MNHEY, CDR2 SVGAGI. The chain's CDR3 is CASSYLQGGGSPLHF. CDR3 DNA: TGTGCCAGCAGTTACTTACAGGGGGGGGGATCACCCCTCCACTTT.

The sample holds many counts of this clonotype. The V call is TRBV29-1, the J call TRBJ2-1; either TRBD1 or TRBD2 may fit D (5 bases each). The V end was cut by 8 bases, the J end by 1 base, with 15 bases between. The germline V gene has CDR1 SQVTM and CDR2 ANQGSEA. The CDR3 spans 14 residues. In DNA, the CDR3 is TGCAGCTTGGGGGTTTTTCAATCCTACAATGAGCAGTTCTTC. This sequence encodes CSLGVFQSYNEQFF.

With respect to this clonotype: At one of its ends the junction is not consistent with the germline gene, which may arise from a read error. This rearrangement joins TRBV12-3 or TRBV12-4 to TRBJ2-2; 8 positions match TRBD2. The length of the CDR3 is 15 residues. CDR3 bases: TGTGCCAGCAGCCTACTAGCGGTGAACACCAGGGAGCTGTTTTTT. This encodes CASSLLAVNTRELFF.

This clonotype was observed many times. The gene calls are TRBV20-1 and TRBJ2-7; possibly TRBD1 for D (6 bases). The CDR3 contains 15 residues. CDR1 is DFQATT, CDR2 SNEGSKA, per germline (reference sequence). Trimming stripped 1 base from V and 3 bases from J, with 16 bases between. The CDR3 spells CSARGTGYGIYEQYF. CDR3 nucleotides: TGCAGTGCTAGAGGAACAGGGTATGGGATCTACGAGCAGTACTTC.

This clonotype was seen repeatedly, ten times or more. The chain uses TRBV12-3 or TRBV12-4 and TRBJ2-5, with 7 bases identical to TRBD1. This CDR3 has 14 amino acids. Losses at the gene ends were 3 bases for V and 5 bases for J; bases not matched to a gene: 6. DNA of the CDR3: TGTGCCAGCAGTTTCCCGGGACAGTGGGAGACCCAGTACTTC. Its translation: CASSFPGQWETQYF.

In this sample, this clonotype turned up many times. The chain is built from TRBV12-3 or TRBV12-4 and TRBJ2-3; D is perhaps TRBD1 (6 bases). The CDR3 has 14 amino acids. With 6 bases removed from V and 2 bases from J, the gap between germline ends came to 12 bases. CDR3 in DNA: TGTGCCAGCAGCCACGGACAGACCACAGATACGCAGTATTTT. Amino acid sequence: CASSHGQTTDTQYF.

In regard to this clonotype: A read error is possible here, since a much larger clone lies one base away. The rearrangement links TRBV13 to TRBJ2-3; D gene uncertain. CDR1 PRHDT and CDR2 FYEKMQ come from the germline V gene (reference sequence). The CDR3 is 12 residues long. The CDR3, as DNA: TGTGCCAGCAGTTTCGGAGTAGCAGGTTCGGATTTT. Amino acids: CASSFGVAGSDF.

Ten or more counts support this clonotype. The rearrangement joins TRBV7-2 to TRBJ2-3; D gene unclear. The germline V gene encodes CDR1 SGHTA and CDR2 FQGNSA. V dropped 8 bases and J dropped 5 bases, with 5 bases sitting between them. The CDR3 has 10 residues. CDR3 amino acids: CASALDTQYF. Written as DNA, the CDR3 is TGTGCCAGCGCACTAGATACGCAGTATTTT.